The TCR beta chain under discussion was sequenced for a study of cytomegalovirus exposure and HLA in healthy donors. Findings and limits, study-wide: Researchers left out some V segments, among them TRBV6-2 and TRBV6-3, as indistinguishable.

This clone was found once. Antigen unknown. The junction had 6 bases not matched to a gene; V was cut back by 3 bases and J by 9 bases. The CDR3 has 13 residues. Germline-derived CDR1 and CDR2 are SGDLS and YYNGEE. PCR primers comprised 60 Vbeta and 13 Jbeta primers. Methods used by the authors: Later analysis identified 80 million to 90 million unique TCR beta chains, 9 million to 13 million shared. TCRdb's table, derived via immunoSEQ multiplex PCR, lists solely in-frame clones and lacks some. D and trimming come from the DNA, and the V and J calls and clone size come from that table. The profile shows about 100,000 clones, 76% of them singletons.

This rearrangement joins TRBV9 to TRBJ2-1, with 7 bases aligning to TRBD2. The sequence was obtained from a woman aged 55-70 years in good health and CMV-seropositive. The sample comprised PBMCs. The CDR3 DNA follows: TGTGCCAGCAGCGCTCAGAGGGAGGGTGAGCAGTTCTTC. This encodes CASSAQREGEQFF.